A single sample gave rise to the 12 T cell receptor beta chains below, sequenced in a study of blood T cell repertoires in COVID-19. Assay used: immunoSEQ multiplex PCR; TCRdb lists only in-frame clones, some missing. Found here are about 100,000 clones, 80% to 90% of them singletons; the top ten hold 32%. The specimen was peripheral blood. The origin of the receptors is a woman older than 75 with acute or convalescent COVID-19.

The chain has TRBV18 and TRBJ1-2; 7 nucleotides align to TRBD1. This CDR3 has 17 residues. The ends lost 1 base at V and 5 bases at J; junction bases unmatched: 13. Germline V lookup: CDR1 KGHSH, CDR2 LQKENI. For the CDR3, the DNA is TGTGCCAGCTCACCACTGATCGGTCCGGACAGGACGTATGGCTACACCTTC. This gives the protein CASSPLIGPDRTYGYTF.

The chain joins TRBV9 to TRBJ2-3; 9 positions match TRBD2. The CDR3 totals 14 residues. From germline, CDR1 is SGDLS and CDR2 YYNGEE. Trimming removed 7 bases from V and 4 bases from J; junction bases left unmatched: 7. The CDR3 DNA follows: TGTGCCAGCGGGGCGGGGGGGCACTCAGATACGCAGTATTTT. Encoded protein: CASGAGGHSDTQYF.

The CDR3 DNA reads as TGTGCCAGCAGTTACTCAGGGGGCTTAAACACCGGGGAGCTGTTTTTT. Amino acids: CASSYSGGLNTGELFF. The V and J genes are TRBV6-5 and TRBJ2-2, with 7 positions matching TRBD1. The CDR3 spans 16 residues. J lost 2 bases, V lost 0 bases, and 3 bases had no gene match. Germline V gene data show CDR1 as MNHEY and CDR2 as SVGAGI.

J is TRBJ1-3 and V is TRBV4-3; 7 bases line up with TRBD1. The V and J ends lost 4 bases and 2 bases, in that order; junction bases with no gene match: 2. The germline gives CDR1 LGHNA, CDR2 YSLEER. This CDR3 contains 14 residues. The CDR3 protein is CASSPDRAGNTIYF. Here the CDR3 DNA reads TGCGCCAGCAGCCCCGACAGGGCTGGAAACACCATATATTTT.

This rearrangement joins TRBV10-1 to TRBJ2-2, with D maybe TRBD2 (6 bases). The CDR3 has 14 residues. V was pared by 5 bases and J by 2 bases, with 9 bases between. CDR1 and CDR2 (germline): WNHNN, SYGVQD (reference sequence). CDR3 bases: TGCGCCAGCAGTTCGACTAGAAACACCGGGGAGCTGTTTTTT. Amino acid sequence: CASSSTRNTGELFF.

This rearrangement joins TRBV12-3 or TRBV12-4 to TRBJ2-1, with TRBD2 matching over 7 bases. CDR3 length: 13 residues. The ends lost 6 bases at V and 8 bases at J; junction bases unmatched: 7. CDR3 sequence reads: CASRVLTSDEQFF. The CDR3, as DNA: TGTGCCAGCAGGGTTCTCACTAGCGATGAGCAGTTCTTC.

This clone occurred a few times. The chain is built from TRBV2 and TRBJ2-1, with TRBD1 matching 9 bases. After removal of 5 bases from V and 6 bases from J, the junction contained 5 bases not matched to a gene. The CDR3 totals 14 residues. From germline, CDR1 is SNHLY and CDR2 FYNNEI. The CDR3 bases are TGTGCCAGCAGTTTCGAGACAGGGGGCAATGAGCAGTTCTTC. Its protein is CASSFETGGNEQFF.

The CDR3 coding sequence is TGTGCCAGCAGTTTACCCCCCTACGCCGAGCAGTACTTC. This encodes CASSLPPYAEQYF. The chain joins TRBV28 to TRBJ2-7; D remains ambiguous. This CDR3 spans 13 amino acids. V was cut by 2 bases and J by 6 bases, with 11 bases left in between. CDR1 is MDHEN, CDR2 SYDVKM, per germline.

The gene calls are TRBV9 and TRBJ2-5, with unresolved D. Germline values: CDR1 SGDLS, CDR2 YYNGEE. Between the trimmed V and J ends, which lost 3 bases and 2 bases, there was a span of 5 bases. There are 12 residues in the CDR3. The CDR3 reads CASSDLQETQYF. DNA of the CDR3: TGTGCCAGCAGCGACCTACAAGAGACCCAGTACTTC. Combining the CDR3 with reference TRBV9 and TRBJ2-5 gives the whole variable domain DSGVTQTPKHLITATGQRVTLRCSPRSGDLSVYWYQQSLDQGLQFLIQYYNGEERAKGNILERFSAQQFPDLHSELNLSSLELGDSALYFCASSDLQETQYFGPGTRLLVL.

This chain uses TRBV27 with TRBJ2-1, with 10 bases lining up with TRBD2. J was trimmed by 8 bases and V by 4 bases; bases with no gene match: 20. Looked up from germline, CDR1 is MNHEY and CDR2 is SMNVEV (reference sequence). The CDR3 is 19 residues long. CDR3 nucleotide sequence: TGTGCCAGCAGTTATGATTCCCCGACTAGCGGGCCTGAGGGGGATGAGCAGTTCTTC. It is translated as CASSYDSPTSGPEGDEQFF.

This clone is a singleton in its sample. The CDR3 spells CASSELWHPTGELFF. In DNA form, the CDR3 reads TGTGCCAGCAGTGAATTGTGGCATCCCACCGGGGAGCTGTTTTTT. V is TRBV6-1 and J is TRBJ2-2; no clear D. Germline values: CDR1 MNHNS, CDR2 SASEGT. Trimming shortened V by 2 bases and J by 4 bases, and 11 bases separated the two germline ends. This CDR3 is built from 15 residues.

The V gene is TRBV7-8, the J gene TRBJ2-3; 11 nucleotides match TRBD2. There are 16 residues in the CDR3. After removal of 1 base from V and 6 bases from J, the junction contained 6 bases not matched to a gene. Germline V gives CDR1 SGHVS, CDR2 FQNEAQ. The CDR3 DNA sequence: TGTGCCAGCAGCTTAGGTCCTAGCGGGGGGATTGATACGCAGTATTTT. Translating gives CASSLGPSGGIDTQYF. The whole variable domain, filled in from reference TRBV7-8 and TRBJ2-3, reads GAGVSQSPRYKVAKRGQDVALRCDPISGHVSLFWYQQALGQGPEFLTYFQNEAQLDKSGLPSDRFFAERPEGSVSTLKIQRTQQEDSAVYLCASSLGPSGGIDTQYFGPGTRLTVL.